Listed here are 8 T cell receptor beta chains from one sample, sequenced in a study of shared clonotypes between healthy human individuals. The method was immunoSEQ multiplex PCR; TCRdb's version includes in-frame clones alone and lacks a portion of them. The sample records about 1.5 million clones, 95% to 99% being singletons. The source material was naive CD4+ T cells sorted from blood. Subset indicated: CD45RA+ positively selected. These receptors were taken from a man aged 25 to 45 in good health.

The sample holds one count of this clone. J is TRBJ2-3 and V is TRBV18; weak D call: TRBD2 (6 bases). Trimming took 5 bases from V and 0 from J, leaving 9 bases between them. The CDR3 is 14 residues long. The germline CDR1 and CDR2 sequences are KGHSH and LQKENI. The CDR3 loop reads CASSAGLSTDTQYF. The CDR3 DNA follows: TGTGCCAGCTCAGCGGGACTTAGCACAGATACGCAGTATTTT.

The chain's CDR3 is CASTSGTDTQYF. DNA for the CDR3: TGTGCCAGTACTAGCGGCACAGATACGCAGTATTTT. The gene calls are TRBV6-5 and TRBJ2-3; 7 positions agree with TRBD2. V lost 9 bases, J lost 1 base, and 1 base stayed unmatched. The CDR3 extends over 12 amino acids. Germline V CDR1 and CDR2: MNHEY, SVGAGI.

The chain carries TRBV12-2 and TRBJ1-4. TRBV12-2 constitutes a pseudogene. CDR3 length: 17 residues. The CDR3 sequence is CASRLSGFREANEKLFF. In DNA, the CDR3 is TGTGCAAGTCGCTTATCCGGGTTCAGGGAGGCTAATGAAAAACTGTTTTTT.

The chain recombines TRBV5-6 with TRBJ2-3; 7 bases line up with TRBD2. Germline CDR1 SGHDT, CDR2 YYEEEE. The CDR3 is made up of 13 amino acids. V lost 4 bases to trimming and J lost 7 bases; unmatched junction nucleotides: 6. The DNA for the CDR3 is TGTGCCAGCAGCAGCGCGGGAGTGTATACGCAGTATTTT. Amino acid sequence: CASSSAGVYTQYF.

This clone was recorded only once. This sequence joins TRBV18 and TRBJ1-2, with TRBD1 matching over 7 bases. Germline values: CDR1 KGHSH, CDR2 LQKENI. There are 17 residues in the CDR3. With V trimmed by 1 base and J by 7 bases, 15 bases remained unmatched. CDR3 sequence: CASSPRPRGESSGGYTF. The CDR3 nucleotides are TGTGCCAGCTCACCACGACCCAGGGGGGAGTCAAGTGGTGGCTACACCTTC.

V is TRBV7-9 and J is TRBJ2-1; D uncertain. V was pared by 3 bases and J by 7 bases, with 13 bases between. Per germline, CDR1 SEHNR and CDR2 FQNEAQ (reference sequence). The CDR3 consists of 14 residues. The CDR3 region has the DNA TGTGCCAGCAGCTTTTACGGACCGGAGAATGAGCAGTTCTTC. The encoded protein is CASSFYGPENEQFF.

The rearrangement links TRBV7-2 to TRBJ1-5; D unclear. The CDR3 contains 14 residues. Trimming took 5 bases from V and 7 from J, leaving 15 bases between them. Germline CDR1 reads SGHTA; CDR2 reads FQGNSA. As DNA, the CDR3 is TGTGCCAGCAGCCCTGTAGGTGGATACCAGCCCCAGCATTTT. It specifies CASSPVGGYQPQHF.

V usage is TRBV6-5 and J usage is TRBJ1-2; 7 nucleotides align to TRBD1. The CDR3 totals 15 residues. The germline CDR1 and CDR2 sequences are MNHEY and SVGAGI. V lost 6 bases, J lost 7 bases, and 14 bases stayed unmatched. The CDR3 reads CASRSPGTAKGGYTF. The CDR3, as DNA: TGTGCCAGCAGATCCCCCGGGACAGCCAAGGGTGGCTACACCTTC.